One sample yielded the 2 T cell receptor beta chains listed below, sequenced in a study of CD8+ T cells in alopecia areata. RNA extraction was followed by reverse transcription into cDNA, which acted as the sequencing template. Only in-frame clones appear in the TCRdb table, and some are missing; sequencing was by immunoSEQ multiplex PCR. The table lists some 170,000 clones, approximately 62% of them singletons. The sample here was CD4+ T cells sorted from blood, taken at week 0. Receptors were obtained from a human donor with alopecia areata.

The CDR3 coding sequence is TGCAGCGCAGGGGGCCGGGACAGGACTTTCTTT. The encoded protein is CSAGGRDRTFF. V is TRBV29-1 and J is TRBJ1-1; 8 bases map to TRBD1. The V segment lost 7 bases and the J segment 12 bases; nucleotides outside the gene matches: 10. CDR1 and CDR2 from the germline V gene are SQVTM and ANQGSEA. The CDR3 extends over 11 amino acids.

V gene TRBV18 combines with J gene TRBJ2-5; 9 nucleotides agree with TRBD1. Germline V gene lookup returns CDR1 KGHSH and CDR2 LQKENI. CDR3 length: 15 amino acids. Trimming cost V 3 bases and J 4 bases; bases outside gene matches: 6. The DNA for the CDR3 is TGTGCCAGCTCACCTGGGACAGGGAGAGGAGAGACCCAGTACTTC. Its protein product is CASSPGTGRGETQYF.